This TCR beta chain was captured by sequencing in a study of beta chain features in type 1 diabetes. Study-wide context: Cell yields, gender and age were similar in healthy donors and patients.

Findings and caveats of the study: Insertions were fewer and deletions more numerous at VDJ junctions in type 1 diabetes patients. TCRB repertoires of naive, central memory and Treg cells appeared more similar among patients than among healthy donors.

Via the markers CD45RO/CCR7/CD25/CD127/CD95/CD27, stem cell-like memory, regulatory, central memory and naive CD4+ cells were sorted. cDNA synthesis used the whole RNA isolate, giving expressed TCRB sequences. This table comes from immunoSEQ multiplex PCR, and its TCRdb copy is limited to in-frame clones, with some not included. Here the sample spans fewer than 900,000 clones, 15% to 20% being singletons. Per the germline V gene, CDR1 is SEHNR and CDR2 is FQNEAQ (reference sequence). The CDR3 sequence is 14 residues long. Trimming left V 0 bases short and J 4 bases short, with 7 bases between. With respect to this clone: Its target is not known. The same CDR3 also results from other DNA sequences found in this sample.

V usage is TRBV7-9 and J usage is TRBJ2-1; D is undetermined. The source is a young woman in good health. Sequencing input: naive CD4+ T cells from blood. The CDR3 loop is CASSLAGRYNEQFF. DNA for the CDR3: TGTGCCAGCAGCTTAGCGGGCCGATACAATGAGCAGTTCTTC.